The 22 T cell receptor beta chains below all came from one sample that was sequenced in a study of CD8+CD57+ T cells in acquired aplastic anemia. Sequencing involved patients with CD8+CD57+ cell expansion previously shown by flow cytometry. The TCR beta profiling, which covered VDJ combination and CDR3 sequence, was carried out using genomic DNA as the template. MiXCR was run by TCRdb on the reads, yielding one entry per CDR3 protein. The data contain 150,000 to 200,000 distinct CDR3 sequences, less than 60% of them singletons. The specimen sequenced was sorted CD4+, CD8+, or CD8+CD57+ T cells (not recorded which) from PBMCs. These TCRs come from a human donor with aplastic anemia.

The genes are TRBV4-2 and TRBJ2-1; 13 bases map to TRBD2. The CDR3 is 15 residues long. The V and J ends lost 2 bases and 7 bases, in that order; junction bases with no gene match: 2. Germline V CDR1 and CDR2: LGHNA, YNFKEQ. CDR3 in DNA: TGTGCCAGCAGCCAACGGACTAGCGGGAGTAATGAGCAGTTCTTC. Protein: CASSQRTSGSNEQFF.

This clonotype was observed once. The final CDR3 position lacks the conserved phenylalanine or tryptophan, pointing to a likely read error. V gene TRBV19 combines with J gene TRBJ2-1; D remains unclear. From germline, CDR1 is LNHDA and CDR2 SQIVND (reference sequence). The CDR3 has 11 amino acids. The CDR3 region is CASSTYNEQFL. The DNA of the CDR3 is TGTGCCAGCAGTACCTACAATGAGCAGTTCCTC.

This clonotype has at least ten counts. The chain has TRBV5-8 and TRBJ1-2, with D possibly matching TRBD1 (5 bases). V lost 4 bases, J lost 2 bases, and 12 bases lay in between. The germline V gene has CDR1 SGHTS and CDR2 YDEGEE. The CDR3 runs 14 residues. The DNA for the CDR3 is TGTGCCAGCAGCCACAGGTCAAAGAACTATGGCTACACCTTC. Its protein is CASSHRSKNYGYTF.

V usage is TRBV7-9 and J usage is TRBJ2-5, with a possible D match to TRBD1 (6 bases). The germline V gene has CDR1 SEHNR and CDR2 FQNEAQ (reference sequence). V lost 3 bases and J 5 bases, leaving 16 bases between the germline ends. There are 15 residues in the CDR3. The DNA for the CDR3 is TGTGCCAGCAGCTTGCAGGGGCGCGCAGAGGAGACCCAGTACTTC. This codes for CASSLQGRAEETQYF.

This clonotype was detected only a few times. The CDR3 DNA reads as TGTGCCAGTAACATCTATGGCACCGGGGAGCTGTTTTTT. Translating gives CASNIYGTGELFF. The V and J genes are TRBV19 and TRBJ2-2, with D hard to call. Germline assignment: CDR1 LNHDA and CDR2 SQIVND (reference sequence). Trimming left V 7 bases short and J 4 bases short, with 10 bases between. This CDR3 contains 13 residues.

This clonotype occurred many times. J is TRBJ1-5 and V is TRBV20-1; D might be TRBD1 (5 bases). This CDR3 is built from 15 residues. The V gene lost 3 bases and the J gene lost 2 bases, with 14 bases spanning the gap. Germline lookup yields CDR1 DFQATT and CDR2 SNEGSKA (reference sequence). This CDR3 is CSASRRRGGNQPQHF. CDR3 coding DNA: TGCAGTGCTAGTCGTAGGAGGGGTGGCAATCAGCCCCAGCATTTT.

The chain recombines TRBV19 with TRBJ2-1, with 12 bases matching TRBD2. CDR1 and CDR2 from the germline V gene are LNHDA and SQIVND (reference sequence). The CDR3 is 15 residues long. V was pared by 6 bases and J by 7 bases, with 7 bases of the junction left unmatched. The CDR3 is CASSRTSGTSNEQFF. Here the CDR3 DNA reads TGTGCCAGTAGCCGGACTAGCGGGACCTCAAATGAGCAGTTCTTC. Full variable domain (outside the CDR3, taken from reference TRBV19 and TRBJ2-1): DGGITQSPKYLFRKEGQNVTLSCEQNLNHDAMYWYRQDPGQGLRLIYYSQIVNDFQKGDIAEGYSVSREKKESFPLTVTSAQKNPTAFYLCASSRTSGTSNEQFFGPGTRLTVL.

The chain combines TRBV29-1 with TRBJ2-3; D may be TRBD1 or TRBD2 (5 bases each). The germline V gene encodes CDR1 SQVTM and CDR2 ANQGSEA. This CDR3 has 13 residues. With 7 bases removed from V and 12 bases from J, the gap between germline ends came to 23 bases. CDR3 protein: CSAHRGRVDLQYF. The CDR3 DNA is TGCAGCGCCCATCGGGGCAGGGTGGATCTCCAGTATTTT.

The genes are TRBV19 and TRBJ2-2; D could derive from TRBD1 or TRBD2 (6 bases each). Trimming shortened V by 7 bases and J by 2 bases, and 17 bases separated the two germline ends. The CDR3 has 16 residues. CDR1 LNHDA and CDR2 SQIVND come from the germline V gene (reference sequence). The CDR3 loop reads CASTRVGGPNTGELFF. DNA of the CDR3: TGTGCCAGTACCCGAGTGGGGGGCCCCAACACCGGGGAGCTGTTTTTT. Variable domain in full (rest from reference TRBV19 and TRBJ2-2): DGGITQSPKYLFRKEGQNVTLSCEQNLNHDAMYWYRQDPGQGLRLIYYSQIVNDFQKGDIAEGYSVSREKKESFPLTVTSAQKNPTAFYLCASTRVGGPNTGELFFGEGSRLTVL.

This chain joins TRBV7-9 and TRBJ2-2; D not resolved. CDR3 length: 13 residues. Trimming stripped 3 bases from V and 8 bases from J, with 10 bases between. The germline V gene has CDR1 SEHNR and CDR2 FQNEAQ (reference sequence). The CDR3: CASSFSGTGELFF. In DNA, the CDR3 is TGTGCCAGCAGCTTCTCCGGTACGGGGGAGCTGTTTTTT.

The chain is built from TRBV19 and TRBJ2-1; 11 positions match TRBD2. Unmatched junction bases numbered 4, after V lost 3 bases and J lost 6 bases. Per the germline V gene, CDR1 is LNHDA and CDR2 is SQIVND (reference sequence). The CDR3 runs 15 residues. The CDR3: CASSMASGGFNEQFF. As DNA, the CDR3 is TGTGCCAGTAGTATGGCTAGCGGGGGGTTCAATGAGCAGTTCTTC.

This clonotype came up a few times. The CDR3 spells CASSSRPYEQYF. The CDR3 region has the DNA TGTGCCAGCAGCTCTCGTCCCTACGAGCAGTACTTC. The gene calls are TRBV7-6 and TRBJ2-7; D gene uncertain. Per germline, CDR1 SGHVS and CDR2 FNYEAQ. This CDR3 has 12 residues. V lost 4 bases, J lost 2 bases, and 6 bases lay in between.

This clonotype has more than one count but fewer than ten. The rearrangement joins TRBV5-4 to TRBJ2-2; tentative D call: TRBD2 (6 bases). CDR3 length: 17 amino acids. V lost 0 bases and J lost 0, with 12 bases in between. The V gene's germline CDR1 is SGHNT and CDR2 YYREEE (reference sequence). The CDR3 region has the DNA TGTGCCAGCAGCTTGGGGGGAGCGGGTCCGAACACCGGGGAGCTGTTTTTT. This translates into CASSLGGAGPNTGELFF.

This clonotype came up many times. The chain links TRBV15 to TRBJ2-7; the D gene is possibly TRBD1 (6 bases). V lost 3 bases and J 6 bases, leaving 12 bases between the germline ends. The V gene's germline CDR1 is LNHNV and CDR2 YYDKDF (reference sequence). The CDR3 spans 13 residues. CDR3 sequence (DNA): TGTGCCACCAGCAGCCGGGTAGGGGGCGAGCAGTACTTC. Translating it yields CATSSRVGGEQYF. Drawing the rest from reference TRBV15 and TRBJ2-7, the complete variable domain is DAMVIQNPRYQVTQFGKPVTLSCSQTLNHNVMYWYQQKSSQAPKLLFHYYDKDFNNEADTPDNFQSRRPNTSFCFLDIRSPGLGDTAMYLCATSSRVGGEQYFGPGTRLTVT.

The DNA for the CDR3 is TGCAGCGTTCTGGGAGGACCCGCGGCCGAGCAGTACTTC. Amino acid sequence: CSVLGGPAAEQYF. The rearrangement uses TRBV29-1 and TRBJ2-7; the D gene is possibly TRBD2 (6 bases). Trimming pared 5 bases from V and 6 bases from J, leaving 17 bases between. CDR3 length: 13 residues. The germline V gene encodes CDR1 SQVTM and CDR2 ANQGSEA.

For this clonotype: The junction differs from germline at one of its ends, possibly a read error. This CDR3 reads CACRVAYQETQYF. Written as DNA, the CDR3 is TGTGCCTGCAGGGTCGCGTACCAAGAGACCCAGTACTTC. V gene TRBV5-5 combines with J gene TRBJ2-5; maybe TRBD1 (5 bases). Germline V gene lookup returns CDR1 SGHKS and CDR2 YYEKEE (reference sequence). The length of the CDR3 is 13 residues.

This chain joins TRBV5-6 and TRBJ2-3; 9 bases match TRBD1. Germline CDR1 is SGHDT and CDR2 is YYEEEE. The CDR3 is 16 residues long. The V gene end was trimmed by 4 bases and the J gene end by 5 bases; junction bases not matched to a gene: 11. CDR3 sequence reads: CASSRWGQGFVDTQYF. The CDR3 DNA is TGTGCCAGCAGCCGTTGGGGACAGGGCTTCGTAGATACGCAGTATTTT.

DNA for the CDR3: TGCAGTGCTTCCCGACAGGGGCTATTGAACACTGAAGCTTTCTTT. Encoded protein: CSASRQGLLNTEAFF. The chain couples TRBV20-1 to TRBJ1-1; 8 nucleotides align to TRBD1. Trimming took 5 bases from V and 0 from J; bases not matched to a gene: 8. The CDR3 runs to 15 residues. CDR1 and CDR2 from the germline V gene are DFQATT and SNEGSKA (reference sequence).

This clonotype was recorded many times. The chain links TRBV29-1 to TRBJ2-7, with D hard to call. The germline gives CDR1 SQVTM, CDR2 ANQGSEA. V was shortened by 6 bases and J by 6 bases, with 15 bases between the two germline ends. The CDR3 covers 12 residues. The CDR3: CSVRPWPGEQYF. The CDR3 DNA follows: TGCAGCGTACGACCGTGGCCAGGCGAGCAGTACTTC.

The rearrangement links TRBV9 to TRBJ2-5, with 12 bases aligning to TRBD2. This CDR3 comprises 14 residues. V shed 3 bases and J 5 bases; nucleotides not matched to a gene: 2. Germline-derived CDR1 and CDR2 are SGDLS and YYNGEE. The CDR3 nucleotides are TGTGCCAGCAGCGAGACTAGCGGGGGTGAGACCCAGTACTTC. It is translated as CASSETSGGETQYF.

A note on this clonotype: Germline is not matched at one junction end, which may reflect a read error. The chain has TRBV9 and TRBJ1-3; D remains ambiguous. In germline, CDR1 is SGDLS, CDR2 YYNGEE. The CDR3 totals 13 residues. The CDR3 DNA reads as TGTGCCAGCGGCGTAGTCCTTGATGACACCATATACTTT. It yields the protein CASGVVLDDTIYF.

At least ten counts were recorded for this clonotype. The V call is TRBV3-1, the J call TRBJ1-2, with 7 positions matching TRBD1. The CDR3 totals 14 residues. Trimming removed 4 bases from V and 0 bases from J; junction bases left unmatched: 2. Germline-derived CDR1 and CDR2 are LGHDT and YNNKEL (reference sequence). Here the CDR3 DNA reads TGTGCCAGCAGCCGGGGACAGACTAACTATGGCTACACCTTC. Its protein product is CASSRGQTNYGYTF.